This is a list of T cell receptor beta chains from one sample in a study of blood T cell repertoires in COVID-19. The repertoire was sequenced with immunoSEQ multiplex PCR; TCRdb's copy has only in-frame clones and lacks some. The data show around 360,000 clones, about 90% seen once. Input material: PBMCs or T cells enriched from blood (not recorded which). The receptors derive from a woman in her 30s who had recovered from COVID-19. Both conserved end residues are part of each CDR3. The order of the fields is clone size, J gene, D gene, V gene, CDR3 DNA, CDR3 protein. D genes are given only for firm matches. Rows give clone size only sometimes, using once, few, many, or a class for an expanded clone.

NA,TRBJ1-5,TRBD1,TRBV4-1,TGCGCCAGCAGCAAGGGGACAGGGACCGATCAGCCCCAGCATTTT,CASSKGTGTDQPQHF
NA,TRBJ2-5,NA,TRBV5-1,NA,CASSFGGGTGYF
NA,TRBJ2-7,NA,TRBV11-2,TGTGCCAGCAGCTTAGGGGGCTTCAGCTCCTACGAGCAGTACTTC,CASSLGGFSSYEQYF
NA,TRBJ1-3,NA,TRBV5-1,TGCGCCAGCAGCTTGGACGGCACTATCTCTGGAAACACCATATATTTT,CASSLDGTISGNTIYF
NA,TRBJ2-2,TRBD1,TRBV4-1,TGCGCCAGCAGCCAAGCCGACAGGGCCAGCACCGGGGAGCTGTTTTTT,CASSQADRASTGELFF
NA,TRBJ1-1,NA,TRBV4-1,TGCGCCAGCAGTCCCAGCAGTTTACGGGACACTGAAGCTTTCTTT,CASSPSSLRDTEAFF
NA,TRBJ1-5,NA,TRBV6-5,TGTGCCAGCAGTTACTCGCAGGGCTATCAGCCCCAGCATTTT,CASSYSQGYQPQHF
few,TRBJ2-7,NA,TRBV19,TGTGCCAGTAGTATCTCGGTCAGGTTCTACGAGCAGTACTTC,CASSISVRFYEQYF
NA,TRBJ1-4,NA,TRBV5-6,TGTGCCAGCAGCTTGATGCAGCTCCCGGGGGAAAAACTGTTTTTT,CASSLMQLPGEKLFF
NA,TRBJ2-5,TRBD2,TRBV5-4,TGTGCCAGCAGCTCGATGACTAGCGGGGGGGCCCAAGAGACCCAGTACTTC,CASSSMTSGGAQETQYF
NA,TRBJ1-4,TRBD1,TRBV4-2,TGTGCCAGCAGGCAGGGGGCGATTTCAACTAATGAAAAACTGTTTTTT,CASRQGAISTNEKLFF
NA,TRBJ2-7,NA,TRBV5-1,TGCGCCAGCAGCAGGACTGTAACCTACGAGCAGTACTTC,CASSRTVTYEQYF
NA,TRBJ2-7,TRBD1,TRBV12-3/TRBV12-4,TGTGCCAGCAGCCTAGACAGGGTCTGGGAGCAGTACTTC,CASSLDRVWEQYF
NA,TRBJ1-2,NA,TRBV7-9,TGTGCCAGCAGCTTAGACGGGACACTTACTAACTATGGCTACACCTTC,CASSLDGTLTNYGYTF
NA,TRBJ1-5,TRBD1,TRBV6-2/TRBV6-3,TGTGCCAGCAGTTCGAGGACAGGGGAAGATCAGCCCCAGCATTTT,CASSSRTGEDQPQHF
NA,TRBJ1-2,NA,TRBV5-8,TGTGCCAGCAGCCCACGGACGGGGAGGTATGGCTACACCTTC,CASSPRTGRYGYTF
NA,TRBJ2-3,TRBD2,TRBV27,TGTGCCAGCAGTTGTATAGAGCGGGAGTGCACAGATACGCAGTATTTT,CASSCIERECTDTQYF
few,TRBJ2-1,NA,TRBV19,TGTGCCAGTTCTAACCGCCCCACCCTTGCCGGGGTGAATGAGCAGTTCTTC,CASSNRPTLAGVNEQFF
NA,TRBJ1-5,NA,TRBV5-1,TGCGCCAGCAGCTTGGAAGGGGCTGATCAGCCCCAGCATTTT,CASSLEGADQPQHF
NA,TRBJ1-6,NA,TRBV9,TGTGCCAGCAGCGTAGGTCCCCAACCGAGTTCACCCCTCCACTTT,CASSVGPQPSSPLHF
few,TRBJ2-2,NA,TRBV10-2,TGCGCCAGCAGCGGGAAATTTGAGTCCGGGGAGCTGTTTTTT,CASSGKFESGELFF
NA,TRBJ2-1,NA,TRBV11-3,TGTGCCAGCAGCTTGGAGACGCACAATGAGCAGTTCTTC,CASSLETHNEQFF
NA,TRBJ2-1,TRBD1,TRBV6-5,TGTGCCAGCAGTTACCGCACCGGGACAGGGTACAATGAGCAGTTCTTC,CASSYRTGTGYNEQFF
NA,TRBJ2-1,TRBD2,TRBV7-9,TGTGCCAGCAGCTTAGAGGGACTAGCGGGGGGCCCTCTCTACAATGAGCAGTTCTTC,CASSLEGLAGGPLYNEQFF
NA,TRBJ2-2,NA,TRBV15,TGTGCCACCAGCAGAGATGTGGGGACTAACACCGGGGAGCTGTTTTTT,CATSRDVGTNTGELFF
NA,TRBJ2-7,TRBD1,TRBV2,TGTGCCAGCAGAGGGACAGCCTCCTACGAGCAGTACTTC,CASRGTASYEQYF
NA,TRBJ2-6,NA,TRBV27,TGTGCCAGCAGTTTGGCCCCCCGGGGAAGCGGGGCCAACGTCCTGACTTTC,CASSLAPRGSGANVLTF
NA,TRBJ1-6,NA,TRBV28,TGTGCCAGCAGCCGGCGGGCCGTCCCACCCCTCCACTTT,CASSRRAVPPLHF
NA,TRBJ1-1,NA,TRBV27,TGTGCCAGCAGTCTCATCAGGGGGAACACTGAAGCTTTCTTT,CASSLIRGNTEAFF
NA,TRBJ2-2,NA,TRBV5-6,TGTGCCAGCAGCTTGGTAGGGGAAAGGAACACCGGGGAGCTGTTTTTT,CASSLVGERNTGELFF
once,TRBJ2-7,NA,TRBV6-5,TGTGCCAGCAGTTGGGGGCACGAGCAGTACTTC,CASSWGHEQYF
NA,TRBJ1-1,NA,TRBV18,TGTGCCAGCTCACCTGACTCCTCGGCAGCCTCTCCGGGGAGCTTT,CASSPDSSAASPGSF
NA,TRBJ2-7,NA,TRBV5-8,TGTGCCAGCAGCTGGAGGGAGAGGAGTGAGCAGTACTTC,CASSWRERSEQYF
NA,TRBJ1-1,NA,TRBV19,TGTGCCAGTAGTCGGGAACTCATGAACACTGAAGCTTTCTTT,CASSRELMNTEAFF
NA,TRBJ2-1,NA,TRBV5-6,TGTGCCAGCAGCTTGGTACAGGTTGATGAGCAGTTCTTC,CASSLVQVDEQFF
NA,TRBJ2-7,NA,TRBV7-2,TGTGCCAGCAGCTCCTGGGACTTAAGCTCCTACGAGCAGTACTTC,CASSSWDLSSYEQYF
NA,TRBJ1-1,NA,TRBV11-2,TGTGCCAGCAGCTCAGGGGTTCATCATTCCGAAGCTTTCTTT,CASSSGVHHSEAFF
NA,TRBJ2-1,TRBD2,TRBV4-2,TGTGCCAGCAGCCATAGCGGGTCCTACAATGAGCAGTTCTTC,CASSHSGSYNEQFF
NA,TRBJ1-1,NA,TRBV9,TGTGCCAGCAGCGTAGAGCAGGCTCCAACTGAAGCTTTCTTT,CASSVEQAPTEAFF